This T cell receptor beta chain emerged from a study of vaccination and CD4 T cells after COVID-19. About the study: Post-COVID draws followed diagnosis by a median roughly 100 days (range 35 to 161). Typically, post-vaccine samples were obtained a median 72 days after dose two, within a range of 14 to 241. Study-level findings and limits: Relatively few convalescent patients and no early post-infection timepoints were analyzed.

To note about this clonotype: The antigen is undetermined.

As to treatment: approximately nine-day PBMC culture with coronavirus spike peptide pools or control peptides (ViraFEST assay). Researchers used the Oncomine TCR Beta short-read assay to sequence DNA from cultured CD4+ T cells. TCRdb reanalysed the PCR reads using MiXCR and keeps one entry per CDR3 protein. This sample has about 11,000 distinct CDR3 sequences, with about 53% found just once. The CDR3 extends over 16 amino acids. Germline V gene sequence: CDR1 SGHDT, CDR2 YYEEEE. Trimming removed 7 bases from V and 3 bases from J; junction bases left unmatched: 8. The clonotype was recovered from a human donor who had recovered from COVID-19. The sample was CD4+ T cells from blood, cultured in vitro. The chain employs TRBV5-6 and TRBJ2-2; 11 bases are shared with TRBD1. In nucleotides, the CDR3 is TGTGCCAGCGAGATGCAGGGACAGGGGGACACCGGGGAGCTGTTTTTT. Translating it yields CASEMQGQGDTGELFF.